The rows below give T cell receptor beta chains drawn from one sample of a study of siplizumab effects on memory and regulatory T cells. TCRdb keeps only in-frame clones here, not all; method: immunoSEQ multiplex PCR. The sample has approximately 100,000 clones, approximately 90% seen once. The sample taken for sequencing was Tregs sorted from blood. The receptors derive from a human donor in good health. Both conserved end residues are part of each CDR3.

V gene,J gene,CDR3 protein
TRBV7-2,TRBJ1-6,CASRYSAGTGNSPLHF
TRBV5-1,TRBJ1-5,CASSGTGDSNQPQHF
TRBV11-3,TRBJ2-7,CASSFGQGYEQYF
TRBV28,TRBJ2-7,CASSLLAIYEQYF
TRBV5-1,TRBJ2-3,CASSPRQGSDTQYF
TRBV5-4,TRBJ2-5,CASSFFLGQGGTQYF
TRBV6-1,TRBJ1-4,CASSEYRTGPTRPKEKLFF
TRBV10-1,TRBJ2-5,CARLTFALLAGVETQYF
TRBV11-3,TRBJ2-1,CASSLGFEQFF
TRBV2,TRBJ2-7,CASRETSGSRREQYF
TRBV28,TRBJ1-1,CASSFSGTGRTEAFF
TRBV25-1,TRBJ1-1,CASSEKPVPLATEAFF
TRBV5-1,TRBJ2-1,CASSMREARGEQFF
TRBV18,TRBJ1-1,CASTSGLNTEAFF
TRBV9,TRBJ1-3,CASSPQDRTSGNTIYF
TRBV6-6,TRBJ2-3,CASSYILGKDTQYF
TRBV11-2,TRBJ1-1,CASSRTGSEAFF
TRBV6-5,TRBJ2-7,CASSYSAGGQGKYF
TRBV5-1,TRBJ2-7,CASSPLTSALSYEQYF
TRBV7-9,TRBJ2-1,CASGGPYNEQFF
TRBV7-9,TRBJ2-2,CASSSSTNTGELFF
TRBV5-4,TRBJ2-5,CASSSWTGWRETQYF
TRBV9,TRBJ1-3,CASSPGGFSGNTIYF
TRBV27,TRBJ2-1,CASSSAPPREQFF
TRBV6-6,TRBJ2-7,CASSYPGTYEQYF
TRBV6-1,TRBJ2-4,CASSGIAGSAKNIQYF
TRBV6-6,TRBJ1-1,CASSYSATQNTEAFF
TRBV9,TRBJ2-1,CASSLILSSYNEQFF